This T cell receptor beta chain stems from a study of cytomegalovirus exposure and HLA in healthy donors. Study findings and constraints: Researchers counted roughly 150 TCR beta chains as cytomegalovirus-associated. The HLA-A and HLA-B alleles of most subjects were reportedly predicted accurately from TCR beta sequences.

It was with 60 Vbeta and 13 Jbeta primers that the PCR ran. Using immunoSEQ multiplex PCR, the repertoire was profiled, and TCRdb retains in-frame clones only, with some absent. The sample shows about 130,000 clones, about four fifths of them seen only once. This CDR3 comprises 18 residues. Germline V gene data show CDR1 as MDHEN and CDR2 as SYDVKM. V gave up 6 bases and J gave up 4 bases; unmatched junction bases: 19. In its sample, this clone was seen a few times. No antigen is known for it. This sequence originates from a man aged 25 to 45 in good health and CMV-seronegative. The sample taken for sequencing was PBMCs. The chain carries TRBV28 and TRBJ2-7; 9 bases line up with TRBD2. The CDR3 sequence is CASSPAATSGPRGYEQYF. CDR3 in DNA: TGTGCCAGCAGCCCAGCCGCGACTAGCGGCCCCCGGGGGTACGAGCAGTACTTC.